Following are 14 T cell receptor beta chains from one sample sequenced in a study of CD8 T cells in Susac syndrome. Random hexamers were used to reverse transcribe an amount of roughly 0.45 to 1 ug RNA. One entry per CDR3 protein results from TCRdb running MiXCR on the immunoSEQ multiplex PCR reads. The data hold some 130,000 distinct CDR3 sequences, with around 90% observed a single time. Sequencing input: CD8+ T cells from PBMCs. These TCRs come from a human donor with multiple sclerosis.

The V call is TRBV12-3 or TRBV12-4, the J call TRBJ1-1; D possibly corresponds to TRBD1 (6 bases). V lost 5 bases and J lost 3, with 19 bases in between. CDR3 length: 16 residues. The CDR3 DNA is TGTGCCAGCAGTGGGGGGTCGGGGGGCGGGCACACTGAAGCTTTCTTT. It encodes CASSGGSGGGHTEAFF.

This chain connects TRBV28 to TRBJ2-3, with 8 bases that match TRBD2. V was pared by 2 bases and J by 2 bases, with 12 bases of the junction left unmatched. The CDR3 length is 18 residues. Germline V gene sequence: CDR1 MDHEN, CDR2 SYDVKM. CDR3: CASSLSGRPEKTTDTQYF. CDR3 DNA sequence: TGTGCCAGCAGTTTAAGCGGGAGACCCGAAAAGACCACAGATACGCAGTATTTT.

CDR3 loop: CASRSAGGAYSNQPQHF. Written as DNA, the CDR3 is TGTGCCAGCAGATCGGCAGGGGGCGCCTATAGCAATCAGCCCCAGCATTTT. The J gene is TRBJ1-5, the V gene TRBV2; 8 positions match TRBD1. The junction had 10 bases not matched to a gene; V was cut back by 6 bases and J by 0 bases. Germline CDR1 is SNHLY and CDR2 is FYNNEI. The CDR3 has 17 amino acids. Based on the CDR3 plus reference TRBV2 and TRBJ1-5, the full variable domain is EPEVTQTPSHQVTQMGQEVILRCVPISNHLYFYWYRQILGQKVEFLVSFYNNEISEKSEIFDDQFSVERPDGSNFTLKIRSTKLEDSAMYFCASRSAGGAYSNQPQHFGDGTRLSIL.

The chain employs TRBV30 and TRBJ2-5, with TRBD1 identical over 12 bases. This CDR3 has 15 residues. CDR1 is GTSNPN, CDR2 SVGIG, per germline (reference sequence). With V trimmed by 4 bases and J by 5 bases, 8 bases remained unmatched. In DNA form, the CDR3 reads TGTGCCTGGAACGAGGGACAGGGGGCAATGGAGACCCAGTACTTC. Protein sequence: CAWNEGQGAMETQYF.

V gene TRBV27 combines with J gene TRBJ1-1, with D possibly TRBD1 on 6 matching bases. V lost 6 bases and J 1 base, leaving 18 bases between the germline ends. The germline V gene encodes CDR1 MNHEY and CDR2 SMNVEV (reference sequence). The CDR3 length is 16 residues. CDR3 sequence reads: CASSRQGGRRNTEAFF. As DNA, the CDR3 is TGTGCCAGCAGCCGGCAAGGGGGGCGCAGGAACACTGAAGCTTTCTTT.

The genes are TRBV27 and TRBJ2-3; maybe TRBD2 (6 bases). This CDR3 region has 15 residues. The V gene's germline CDR1 is MNHEY and CDR2 SMNVEV (reference sequence). Between the trimmed V and J ends, which lost 2 bases and 2 bases, there was a span of 11 bases. CDR3 sequence reads: CASSLSGHYTDTQYF. CDR3 sequence (DNA): TGTGCCAGCAGTTTAAGCGGGCACTACACAGATACGCAGTATTTT.

The gene calls are TRBV9 and TRBJ1-2; 7 nucleotides agree with TRBD1. V shed 3 bases and J 1 base; nucleotides not matched to a gene: 9. Germline loops: CDR1 SGDLS, CDR2 YYNGEE. This CDR3 region has 16 residues. CDR3 sequence (DNA): TGTGCCAGCAGCGCCCAAGACAGGGAGTTTAACTATGGCTACACCTTC. Its translation is CASSAQDREFNYGYTF. Full variable domain (remainder filled in from reference TRBV9 and TRBJ1-2): DSGVTQTPKHLITATGQRVTLRCSPRSGDLSVYWYQQSLDQGLQFLIQYYNGEERAKGNILERFSAQQFPDLHSELNLSSLELGDSALYFCASSAQDREFNYGYTFGSGTRLTVV.

The chain couples TRBV29-1 to TRBJ1-1; the D gene is possibly TRBD1 (5 bases). V gave up 6 bases and J gave up 5 bases, with 13 bases separating them. From germline, CDR1 is SQVTM and CDR2 ANQGSEA. The CDR3 has 12 residues. The DNA for the CDR3 is TGCAGCGTGGTGCAGGAGGGGACTGAAGCTTTCTTT. The encoded protein is CSVVQEGTEAFF.

This clonotype was found a few times. The chain joins TRBV6-1 to TRBJ2-7; D gene unclear. There are 13 residues in the CDR3. Germline V lookup: CDR1 MNHNS, CDR2 SASEGT. V lost 3 bases, J lost 4 bases, and 10 bases lay in between. The CDR3 nucleotides are TGTGCCAGCAGTGATGGTTTTGGGTACGAGCAGTACTTC. It is translated as CASSDGFGYEQYF.

J is TRBJ2-7 and V is TRBV6-2 or TRBV6-3; unclear D gene. CDR3 length equals 13 residues. Germline V gene lookup returns CDR1 MNHEY and CDR2 SVGEGT. Trimming removed 2 bases from V and 2 bases from J, with 7 bases in between. The CDR3 is CASSYDTAYEQYF. CDR3 DNA sequence: TGTGCCAGCAGTTACGACACGGCCTACGAGCAGTACTTC.

The chain carries TRBV27 and TRBJ2-1, with 8 bases matching TRBD1. CDR1 is MNHEY, CDR2 SMNVEV, per germline (reference sequence). This CDR3 has 13 residues. V lost 3 bases to trimming and J lost 7 bases; unmatched junction nucleotides: 2. The CDR3 loop is CASSLDRVNEQFF. The CDR3 DNA follows: TGTGCCAGCAGTTTGGACAGGGTGAATGAGCAGTTCTTC.

The rearrangement joins TRBV19 to TRBJ2-1; D may correspond to TRBD1 or TRBD2 (5 bases each). The CDR3 totals 13 residues. The V end lost 6 bases, the J end lost 8 bases, and 14 bases lay between the germline ends. Germline V lookup: CDR1 LNHDA, CDR2 SQIVND (reference sequence). The CDR3 reads CASSHGGSDEQFF. The CDR3 DNA sequence: TGTGCCAGTAGCCATGGGGGTAGCGATGAGCAGTTCTTC.

This clonotype was detected only once. One junction end does not reproduce the germline sequence, and a read error may be involved. The V call is TRBV29-1, the J call TRBJ1-3; D unclear. This CDR3 contains 12 residues. Germline V gives CDR1 SQVTM, CDR2 ANQGSEA. CDR3 protein: CSAEYPGNTIYF. In DNA form, the CDR3 reads TGCAGCGCTGAATATCCTGGAAACACCATATATTTT.

The rearrangement joins TRBV13 to TRBJ1-1, with D possibly matching TRBD1 (6 bases). The CDR3 is 13 amino acids. Germline CDR1 and CDR2: PRHDT and FYEKMQ (reference sequence). The V end was cut by 1 base, the J end by 7 bases, with 10 bases between. The CDR3 loop reads CASSLARDIEAFF. The CDR3, as DNA: TGTGCCAGCAGCTTAGCGCGGGACATTGAAGCTTTCTTT.